This T cell receptor beta chain was sequenced during a study of a mutant IDH1 vaccine in newly diagnosed glioma. Study information: Onset of vaccination occurred 4-6 weeks following radiotherapy alone, or with temozolomide cycles. General study points: Patients showed vaccine-induced immune responses at a rate of under 95%.

This table comes from immunoSEQ multiplex PCR, and its TCRdb copy is limited to in-frame clones, with some not included. The table has some 60,000 clones, roughly four fifths seen once; the top ten hold about 4.9%. As concerns this clone: Antigen unknown.

V was clipped by 1 base and J by 6 bases, with 10 bases between them. Germline-derived CDR1 and CDR2 are SGHNT and YENEEA. The CDR3 spans 13 residues. Time point meaning: week 35, safety follow-up. Doses consisted of 300 ug of mutant IDH1 20-mer peptide each, paired with topical imiquimod. This TCR came from a middle-aged man with glioma. This material consisted of PBMCs, taken from a glioma patient whose treatment included an IDH1 peptide vaccine. The genes are TRBV11-3 and TRBJ2-7; D might be TRBD1 (5 bases). The CDR3 sequence is CASSLVERGEQYF. The DNA for the CDR3 is TGTGCCAGCAGCTTAGTCGAAAGGGGCGAGCAGTACTTC.